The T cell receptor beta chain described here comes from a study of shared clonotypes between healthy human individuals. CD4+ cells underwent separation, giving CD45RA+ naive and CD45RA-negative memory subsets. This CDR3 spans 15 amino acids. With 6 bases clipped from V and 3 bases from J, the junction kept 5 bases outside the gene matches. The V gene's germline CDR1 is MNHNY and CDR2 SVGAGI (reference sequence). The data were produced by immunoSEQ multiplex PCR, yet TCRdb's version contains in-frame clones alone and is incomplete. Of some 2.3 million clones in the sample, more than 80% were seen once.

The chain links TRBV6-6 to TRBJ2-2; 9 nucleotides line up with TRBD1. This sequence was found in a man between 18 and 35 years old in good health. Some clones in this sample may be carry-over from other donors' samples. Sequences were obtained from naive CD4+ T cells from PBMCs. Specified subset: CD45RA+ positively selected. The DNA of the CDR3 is TGTGCCAGCAGCAGAGGACAGGGGTACACCGGGGAGCTGTTTTTT. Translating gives CASSRGQGYTGELFF.